This T cell receptor (beta chain) appears in the sequencing data of a study of T cell repertoires in cytomegalovirus infection. Across the study: Carrying CMV and the relevant HLA type showed in public TCR beta signatures. General observations from the study: CMV-specific HLA-C-restricted TCR beta clonotypes dominated the ex vivo response. Of the TCR beta families, the public ones yielded a cumulative frequency that identified carriers of CMV plus the relevant HLA.

In this sample, this clonotype turned up many times. What it binds is not known. CDR3 length: 17 residues. V lost 6 bases to trimming and J lost 2 bases; unmatched junction nucleotides: 10. TCRdb itself ran the reads through MiXCR, one entry per CDR3 protein. The table has more than 500,000 distinct CDR3 sequences, 16% seen once; the top ten hold roughly a quarter. The TCR was taken from a human donor in good health (CMV status not recorded). Some clones in this sample may be carry-over from other donors' samples. This chain joins TRBV12-3 or TRBV12-4 and TRBJ2-5, with 12 bases lining up with TRBD2. The sequenced sample was CD8+ T cells from PBMCs. CDR3: CASSPGTSGQYQETQYF. The CDR3 coding sequence is TGTGCCAGCAGCCCCGGGACTAGCGGGCAGTATCAAGAGACCCAGTACTTC.